This TCR beta chain was retrieved from a study of cytomegalovirus exposure and HLA in healthy donors. This clone was counted only a few times. Its antigen remains unknown. Primers included in the PCR were 60 Vbeta and 13 Jbeta primers. This table comes from immunoSEQ multiplex PCR, and its TCRdb copy is limited to in-frame clones, with some not included. The sample lists 50,000 or so clones; 72% were seen once. The V and J ends lost 3 bases and 0 bases, in that order; junction bases with no gene match: 8. The CDR3 runs to 18 residues. Germline CDR1 reads PRHDT; CDR2 reads FYEKMQ (reference sequence). Study outcomes and limitations: Some 16,000 TCR beta sequences were associated with HLA alleles at 0.05 false discovery rate in a later analysis. Using the classifier, cytomegalovirus status was reportedly diagnosed with high specificity and sensitivity. Available immune exposure information covered CMV serostatus only.

Healthy bone marrow donors formed the donor group. The chain couples TRBV13 to TRBJ2-1, with 10 bases fitting TRBD2. The TCR originated in a woman between 50 and 59 years old in good health and CMV-seronegative. The sample consisted of PBMCs. Here the CDR3 reads CASSFLAASGSSYNEQFF. The CDR3 nucleotides are TGTGCCAGCAGCTTTCTGGCGGCTAGCGGGAGCTCCTACAATGAGCAGTTCTTC.